This T cell receptor (beta chain) was identified during a study of early T cells in non-severe SARS-CoV-2 infection. Using its own MiXCR run on the 5' RACE reads, TCRdb lists one record per CDR3 protein. Among some 120,000 distinct CDR3 sequences listed, under 15% were seen once. This CDR3 region has 14 residues. Trimming removed 0 bases at V and 5 bases at J, with 11 bases between. In germline, CDR1 is SGHRS, CDR2 YFSETQ. The specimen was whole blood. The chain is built from TRBV5-1 and TRBJ2-5, with D uncertain. This TCR was recovered from an adult who was a healthcare worker with PCR-confirmed SARS-CoV-2 infection or an uninfected control (not recorded which). This CDR3 is CASSLAGPRETQYF. CDR3 bases: TGCGCCAGCAGCTTGGCCGGCCCCCGCGAGACCCAGTACTTC.